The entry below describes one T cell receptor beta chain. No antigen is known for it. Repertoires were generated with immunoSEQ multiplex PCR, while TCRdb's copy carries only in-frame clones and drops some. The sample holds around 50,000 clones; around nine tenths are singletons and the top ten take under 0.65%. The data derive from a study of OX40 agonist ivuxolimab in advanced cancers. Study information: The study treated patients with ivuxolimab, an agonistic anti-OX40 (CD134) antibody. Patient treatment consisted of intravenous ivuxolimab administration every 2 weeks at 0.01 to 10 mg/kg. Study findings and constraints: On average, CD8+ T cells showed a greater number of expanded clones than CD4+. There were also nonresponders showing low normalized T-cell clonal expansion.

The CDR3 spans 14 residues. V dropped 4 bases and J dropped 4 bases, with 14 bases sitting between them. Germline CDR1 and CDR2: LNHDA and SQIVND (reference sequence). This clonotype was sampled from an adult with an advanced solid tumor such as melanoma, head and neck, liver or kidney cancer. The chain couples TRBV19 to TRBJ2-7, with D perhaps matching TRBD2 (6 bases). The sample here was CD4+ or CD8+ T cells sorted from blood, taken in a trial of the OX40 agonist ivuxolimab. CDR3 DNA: TGTGCCAGTAGTAGGACCGGGACTGTGTACGAGCAGTACTTC. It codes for CASSRTGTVYEQYF.